This T cell receptor beta chain was captured by sequencing in a study of graft-versus-host responses after intestinal transplantation. Study background: Those transplanted obtained multivisceral, liver-intestinal, or isolated intestinal grafts.

For this clone: Its cognate antigen is unknown.

Measured with immunoSEQ multiplex PCR; TCRdb has only the in-frame clones, and not every one. The table shows approximately 100,000 clones, with around 90% occurring only once. The CDR3 extends over 15 amino acids. Germline V lookup: CDR1 SGDLS, CDR2 YYNGEE. Trimming cost V 4 bases and J 4 bases, with 18 bases left between them. Study-level findings and limits: High graft-versus-host to host-versus-graft clonal ratios were seen in allografts of patients with graft-donor T cell macrochimerism.

The origin of this receptor is a human donor who received an intestinal transplant. The sample was unstimulated CD4+ T cells sorted from spleen or lymph node cells, taken before intestinal transplant. The chain is built from TRBV9 and TRBJ2-7, with D possibly matching TRBD2 (6 bases). As DNA, the CDR3 is TGTGCCAGCAGCCCCAACACGGCGGGGTGGTACGAGCAGTACTTC. Its translation: CASSPNTAGWYEQYF.